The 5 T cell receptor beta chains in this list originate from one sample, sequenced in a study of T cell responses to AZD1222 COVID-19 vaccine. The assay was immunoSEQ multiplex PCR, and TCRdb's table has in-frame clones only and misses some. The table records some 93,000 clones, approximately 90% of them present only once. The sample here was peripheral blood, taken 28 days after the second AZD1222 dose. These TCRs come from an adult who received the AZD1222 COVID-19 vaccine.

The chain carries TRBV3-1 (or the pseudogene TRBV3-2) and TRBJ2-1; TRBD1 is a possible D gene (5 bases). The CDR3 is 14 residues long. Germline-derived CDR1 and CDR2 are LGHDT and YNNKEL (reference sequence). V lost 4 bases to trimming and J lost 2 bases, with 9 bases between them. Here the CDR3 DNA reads TGTGCCAGCAGCCTCACCAGGGCCTACAATGAGCAGTTCTTC. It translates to CASSLTRAYNEQFF.

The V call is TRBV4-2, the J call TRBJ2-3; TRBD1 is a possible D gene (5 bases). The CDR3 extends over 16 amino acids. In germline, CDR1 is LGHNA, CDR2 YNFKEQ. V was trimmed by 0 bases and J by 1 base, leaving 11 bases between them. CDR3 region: CASSQDGAGGTDTQYF. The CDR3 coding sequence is TGTGCCAGCAGCCAAGATGGGGCAGGAGGCACAGATACGCAGTATTTT.

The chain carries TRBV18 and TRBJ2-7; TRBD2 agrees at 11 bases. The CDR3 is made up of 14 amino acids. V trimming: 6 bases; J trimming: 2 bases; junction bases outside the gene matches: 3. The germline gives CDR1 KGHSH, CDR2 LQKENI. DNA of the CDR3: TGTGCCAGCTCCCTAGCGGGAGGTCCCTACGAGCAGTACTTC. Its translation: CASSLAGGPYEQYF.

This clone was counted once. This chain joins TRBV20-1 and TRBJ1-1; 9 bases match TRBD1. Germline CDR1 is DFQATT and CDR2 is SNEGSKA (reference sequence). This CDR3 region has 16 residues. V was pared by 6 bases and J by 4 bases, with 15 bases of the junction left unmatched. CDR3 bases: TGCAGTGCCAGTCGACCCGGGACAGGGACGAGCACTGAAGCTTTCTTT. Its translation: CSASRPGTGTSTEAFF.

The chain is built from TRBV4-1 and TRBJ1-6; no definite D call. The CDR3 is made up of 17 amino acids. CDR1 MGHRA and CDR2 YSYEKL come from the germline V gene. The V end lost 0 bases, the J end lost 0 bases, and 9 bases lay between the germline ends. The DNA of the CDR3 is TGCGCCAGCAGCCAAGAAGGATCAGCCTCCTATAATTCACCCCTCCACTTT. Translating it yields CASSQEGSASYNSPLHF.